This T cell receptor (beta chain) was captured in a study of CD8+ T cells in alopecia areata. Overall study: Tofacitinib therapy took 6 to 18 months; 6 months off drug came after.

Stated treatment: oral pan-JAK inhibitor, 5-10 mg twice daily. Collection of lesional scalp punch biopsies and peripheral blood was performed in alopecia areata patients. The sequencing template was cDNA reverse transcribed from extracted RNA. Here immunoSEQ multiplex PCR was the method, and the copy in TCRdb shows in-frame clones only, minus some. The data contain hundreds of thousands of clones, 60% of them seen just once; the ten biggest clones take up 0.9% to 0.95%. The CDR3 is made up of 15 amino acids. From germline, CDR1 is SNHLY and CDR2 FYNNEI. V lost 4 bases, J lost 3 bases, and 7 bases stayed unmatched.

Here the sequenced sample was CD4+ T cells sorted from blood, taken between weeks 51 and 52, from a patient treated with tofacitinib. The origin of this receptor is a human donor with alopecia areata. This chain connects TRBV2 to TRBJ2-7, with 9 bases matching TRBD2. The CDR3 region is CASSVLAGGSYEQYF. CDR3 bases: TGTGCCAGCAGTGTCCTCGCGGGGGGGAGCTACGAGCAGTACTTC.